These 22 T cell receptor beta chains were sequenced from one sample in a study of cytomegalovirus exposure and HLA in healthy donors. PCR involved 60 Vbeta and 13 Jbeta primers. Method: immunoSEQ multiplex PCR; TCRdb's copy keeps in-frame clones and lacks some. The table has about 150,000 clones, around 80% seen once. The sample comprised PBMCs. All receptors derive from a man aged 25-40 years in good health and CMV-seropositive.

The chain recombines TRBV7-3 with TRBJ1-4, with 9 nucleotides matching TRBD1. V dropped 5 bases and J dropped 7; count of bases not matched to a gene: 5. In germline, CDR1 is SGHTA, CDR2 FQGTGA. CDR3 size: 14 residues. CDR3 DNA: TGTGCCAGCAGCGTACAGGGGGCCAGTGAAAAACTGTTTTTT. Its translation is CASSVQGASEKLFF.

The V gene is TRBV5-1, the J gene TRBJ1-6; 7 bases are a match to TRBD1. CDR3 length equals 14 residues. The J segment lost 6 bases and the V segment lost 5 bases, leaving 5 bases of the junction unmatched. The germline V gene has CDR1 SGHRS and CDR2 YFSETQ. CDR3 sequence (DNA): TGCGCCAGCAGTTCCCAGGGGGGTAATTCACCCCTCCACTTT. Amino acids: CASSSQGGNSPLHF.

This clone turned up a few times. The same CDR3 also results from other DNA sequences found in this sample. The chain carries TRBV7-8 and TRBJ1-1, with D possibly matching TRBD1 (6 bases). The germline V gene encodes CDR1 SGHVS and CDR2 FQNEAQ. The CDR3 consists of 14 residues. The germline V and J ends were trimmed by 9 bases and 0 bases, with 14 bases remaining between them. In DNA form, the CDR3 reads TGTGCCAGTTCCTGGGGACAAATGAACACTGAAGCTTTCTTT. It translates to CASSWGQMNTEAFF.

CDR3 protein: CASSPDSLYGYTF. For the CDR3, the DNA is TGTGCCAGCTCACCCGACAGTCTCTATGGCTACACCTTC. The V call is TRBV18, the J call TRBJ1-2, with D possibly TRBD1 on 5 matching bases. V was pared by 3 bases and J by 4 bases, with 9 bases between. The CDR3 is 13 amino acids. Germline lookup yields CDR1 KGHSH and CDR2 LQKENI.

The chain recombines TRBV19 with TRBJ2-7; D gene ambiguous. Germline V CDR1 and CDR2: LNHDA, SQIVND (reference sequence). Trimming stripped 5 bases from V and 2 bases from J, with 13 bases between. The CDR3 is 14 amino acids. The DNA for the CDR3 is TGTGCCAGTAGTGGCGGAGTCTTCCCCTACGAGCAGTACTTC. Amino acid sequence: CASSGGVFPYEQYF. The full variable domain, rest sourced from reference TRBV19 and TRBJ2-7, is DGGITQSPKYLFRKEGQNVTLSCEQNLNHDAMYWYRQDPGQGLRLIYYSQIVNDFQKGDIAEGYSVSREKKESFPLTVTSAQKNPTAFYLCASSGGVFPYEQYFGPGTRLTVT.

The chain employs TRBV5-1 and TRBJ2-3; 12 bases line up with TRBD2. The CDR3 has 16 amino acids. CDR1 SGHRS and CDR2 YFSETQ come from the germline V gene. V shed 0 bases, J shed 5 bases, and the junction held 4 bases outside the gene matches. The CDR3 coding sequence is TGCGCCAGCAGCTTGGGGACTAGCGGGATTAAAGATACGCAGTATTTT. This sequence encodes CASSLGTSGIKDTQYF.

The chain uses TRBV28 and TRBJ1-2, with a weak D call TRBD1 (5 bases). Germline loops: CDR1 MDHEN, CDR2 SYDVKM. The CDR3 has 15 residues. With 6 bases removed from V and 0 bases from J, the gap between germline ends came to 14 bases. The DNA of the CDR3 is TGTGCCAGCAGCCCCGGGGGATCGACTAACTATGGCTACACCTTC. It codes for CASSPGGSTNYGYTF.

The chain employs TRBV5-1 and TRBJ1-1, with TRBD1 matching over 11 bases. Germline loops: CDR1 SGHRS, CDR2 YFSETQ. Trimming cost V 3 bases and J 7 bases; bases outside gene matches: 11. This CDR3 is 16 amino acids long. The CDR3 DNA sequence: TGCGCCAGCAGCTATTGGGACAGGGGGAATACCAATGAAGCTTTCTTT. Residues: CASSYWDRGNTNEAFF.

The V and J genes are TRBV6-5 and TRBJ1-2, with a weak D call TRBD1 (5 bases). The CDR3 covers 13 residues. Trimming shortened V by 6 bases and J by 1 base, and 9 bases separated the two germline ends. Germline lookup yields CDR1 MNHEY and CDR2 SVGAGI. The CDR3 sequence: CASRETVNYGYTF. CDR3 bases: TGTGCCAGCAGGGAGACAGTTAACTATGGCTACACCTTC.

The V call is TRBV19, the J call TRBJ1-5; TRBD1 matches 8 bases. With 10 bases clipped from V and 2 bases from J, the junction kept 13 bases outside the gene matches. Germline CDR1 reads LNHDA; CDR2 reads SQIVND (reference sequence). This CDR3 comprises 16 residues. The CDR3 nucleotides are TGTGCCACTACGGAGGACAGGGTAATAGGCAATCAGCCCCAGCATTTT. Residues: CATTEDRVIGNQPQHF. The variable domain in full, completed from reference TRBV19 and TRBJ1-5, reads DGGITQSPKYLFRKEGQNVTLSCEQNLNHDAMYWYRQDPGQGLRLIYYSQIVNDFQKGDIAEGYSVSREKKESFPLTVTSAQKNPTAFYLCATTEDRVIGNQPQHFGDGTRLSIL.

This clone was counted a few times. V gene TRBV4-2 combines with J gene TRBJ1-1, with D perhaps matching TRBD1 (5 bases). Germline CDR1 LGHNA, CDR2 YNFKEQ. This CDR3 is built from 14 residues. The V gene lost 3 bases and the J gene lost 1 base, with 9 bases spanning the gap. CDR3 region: CASSQNRRNTEAFF. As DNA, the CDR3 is TGTGCCAGCAGCCAGAACAGGAGGAACACTGAAGCTTTCTTT.

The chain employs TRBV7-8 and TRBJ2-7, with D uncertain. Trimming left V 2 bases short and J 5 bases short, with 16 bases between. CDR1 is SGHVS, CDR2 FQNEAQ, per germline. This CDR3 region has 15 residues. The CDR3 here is CASSLFWRSNNEQYF. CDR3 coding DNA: TGTGCCAGCAGCTTATTCTGGCGGTCAAACAACGAGCAGTACTTC.

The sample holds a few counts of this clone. The CDR3 DNA reads as TGCGCCAGCAGCCGGGAGCGAAAACTGTTTTTT. It encodes CASSRERKLFF. The chain uses TRBV4-1 and TRBJ1-4, with D hard to call. CDR1 MGHRA and CDR2 YSYEKL come from the germline V gene. The CDR3 runs 11 residues. The germline V and J ends were trimmed by 4 bases and 10 bases, with 7 bases remaining between them.

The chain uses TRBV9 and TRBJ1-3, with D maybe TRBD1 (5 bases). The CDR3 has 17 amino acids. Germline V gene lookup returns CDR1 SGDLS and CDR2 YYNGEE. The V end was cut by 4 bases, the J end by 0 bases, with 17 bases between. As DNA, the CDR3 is TGTGCCAGCAGCACCTTCGACAGTGCAATCTCTGGAAACACCATATATTTT. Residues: CASSTFDSAISGNTIYF.

CDR3 nucleotides: TGCGCCAGCAGCCTAGACAGGAATTCACCCCTCCACTTT. Translated: CASSLDRNSPLHF. The chain is built from TRBV5-1 and TRBJ1-6, with D tentatively TRBD1 (6 bases). The germline V gene has CDR1 SGHRS and CDR2 YFSETQ. The CDR3 spans 13 residues. Trimming cost V 4 bases and J 7 bases, with 9 bases left between them.

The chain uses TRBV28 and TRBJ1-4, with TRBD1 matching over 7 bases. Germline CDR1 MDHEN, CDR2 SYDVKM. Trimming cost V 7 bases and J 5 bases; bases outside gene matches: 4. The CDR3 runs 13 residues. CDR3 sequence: CASMGTVNEKLFF. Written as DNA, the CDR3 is TGTGCCAGCATGGGGACAGTAAATGAAAAACTGTTTTTT.

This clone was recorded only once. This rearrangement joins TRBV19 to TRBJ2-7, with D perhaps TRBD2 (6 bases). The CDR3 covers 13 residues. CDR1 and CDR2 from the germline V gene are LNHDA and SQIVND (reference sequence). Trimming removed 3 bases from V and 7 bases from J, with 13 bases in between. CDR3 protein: CASSMGLANEQYF. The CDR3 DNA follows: TGTGCCAGTAGTATGGGCCTAGCGAATGAGCAGTACTTC.

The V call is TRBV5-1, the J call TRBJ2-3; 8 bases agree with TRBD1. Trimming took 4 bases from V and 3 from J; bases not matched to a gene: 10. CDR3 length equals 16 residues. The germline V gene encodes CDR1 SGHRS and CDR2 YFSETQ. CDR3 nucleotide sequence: TGCGCCAGCAGCAACCCGCAGGGGGCAGCGACAGATACGCAGTATTTT. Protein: CASSNPQGAATDTQYF.

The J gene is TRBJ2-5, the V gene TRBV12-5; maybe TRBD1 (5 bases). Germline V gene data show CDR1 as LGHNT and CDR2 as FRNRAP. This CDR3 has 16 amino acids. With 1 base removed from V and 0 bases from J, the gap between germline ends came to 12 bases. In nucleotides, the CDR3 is TGTGCTAGTGGTTTGGGGGGCGAAACGTACCAAGAGACCCAGTACTTC. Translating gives CASGLGGETYQETQYF.

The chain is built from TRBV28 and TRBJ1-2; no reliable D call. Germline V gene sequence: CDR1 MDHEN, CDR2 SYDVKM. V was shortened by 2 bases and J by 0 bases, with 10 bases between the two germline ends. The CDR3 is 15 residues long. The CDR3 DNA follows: TGTGCCAGCAGTTTAGCGGGTGTAGCTAACTATGGCTACACCTTC. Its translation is CASSLAGVANYGYTF.

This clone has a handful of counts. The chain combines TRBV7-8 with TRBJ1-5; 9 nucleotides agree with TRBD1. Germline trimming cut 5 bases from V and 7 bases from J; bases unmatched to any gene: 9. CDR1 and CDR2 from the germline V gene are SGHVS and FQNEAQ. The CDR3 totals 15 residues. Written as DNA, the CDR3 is TGTGCCAGCAGCGCATTACAGGGGGCAAGGCAGCCCCAGCATTTT. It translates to CASSALQGARQPQHF. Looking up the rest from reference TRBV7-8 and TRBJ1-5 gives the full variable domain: GAGVSQSPRYKVAKRGQDVALRCDPISGHVSLFWYQQALGQGPEFLTYFQNEAQLDKSGLPSDRFFAERPEGSVSTLKIQRTQQEDSAVYLCASSALQGARQPQHFGDGTRLSIL.

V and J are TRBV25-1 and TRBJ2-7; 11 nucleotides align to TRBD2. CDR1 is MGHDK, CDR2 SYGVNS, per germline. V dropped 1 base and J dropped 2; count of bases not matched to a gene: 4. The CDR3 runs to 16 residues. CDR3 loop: CASSESPTSGAYEQYF. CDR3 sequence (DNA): TGTGCCAGCAGTGAATCCCCGACTAGCGGGGCCTACGAGCAGTACTTC.